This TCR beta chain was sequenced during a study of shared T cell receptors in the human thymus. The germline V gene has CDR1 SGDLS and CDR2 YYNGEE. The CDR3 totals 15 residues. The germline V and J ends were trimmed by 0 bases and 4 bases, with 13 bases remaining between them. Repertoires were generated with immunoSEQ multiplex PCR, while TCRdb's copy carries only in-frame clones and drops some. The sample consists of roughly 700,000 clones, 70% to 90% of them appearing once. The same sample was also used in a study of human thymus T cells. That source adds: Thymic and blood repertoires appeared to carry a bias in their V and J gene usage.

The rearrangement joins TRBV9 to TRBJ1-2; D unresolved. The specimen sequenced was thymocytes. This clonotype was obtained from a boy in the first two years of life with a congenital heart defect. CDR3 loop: CASSVADAVGYGYTF. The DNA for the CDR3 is TGTGCCAGCAGCGTAGCTGACGCGGTTGGCTATGGCTACACCTTC.